This T cell receptor (beta chain) is from a study of naive and memory T cell subsets (dated by TCRdb to 2016 to 2017). About the full investigation: Sorted naive and memory T cell subsets from peripheral blood were analyzed in the study using a UMI-based, open-source pipeline for TCR alpha and beta sequencing. The functional CMV T cell responses agreed completely with IgG serology results. RNA was DNase-treated and reverse transcribed with TCR constant-region primers, mostly using SuperScript III. What the study reported, not specific to this receptor: Gini index rose and Shannon and inverse Simpson diversity fell from naive through CM, EM and EMRA in both CD4 and CD8 cells. TCR abundance followed a power law whose exponent differed between naive and memory subsets but was consistent across the three individuals. After error correction, only a single occurrence was seen for over 95% of naive TCR sequences, so much steeper abundance distributions were produced than in memory subsets. The repertoire findings for the naive and memory subsets could not be validated, as no ground truth was available. Clonotypes were defined as single alpha or beta chain sequences, not paired alpha/beta receptors. RNA-based TCR counts may be affected by expression changes linked to T cell activation and differentiation. A few larger clonotypes were present in naive repertoires, especially CD8 naive repertoires, and these clonotypes were possibly memory cells re-expressing CD45RA.

Separate amplification of TCR alpha and beta chain libraries was performed from the second PCR step onward. Donor CMV status was determined by IFNgamma production from CD4+ T cells after overnight stimulation of fresh PBMCs with CMV viral lysate. CD4 T cells were positively selected using Miltenyi beads, after which CD8 T cells were positively selected from the CD4-negative fraction. Cells stained for CD3, CD4, CD8, CD45RA, CD27 and a live/dead dye were sorted on a BD Aria II into four subsets by CD45RA and CD27. Blood was obtained from a few healthy volunteers, and the blood from each volunteer was fractionated into CD4 and CD8 T cells and subsequently into four differentiation subsets. Around 120 ml of peripheral blood was collected from each donor, and PBMC were isolated by Ficoll-Paque PLUS density-gradient centrifugation. Sorted cells were lysed in RLT buffer, after which RNA was extracted using a Qiagen RNeasy kit and stored at -80 degrees C.

This clonotype was recorded a few times. No cognate antigen has been identified for it. Base qualities are missing; no much larger clone stands one base away. Receptor libraries were prepared by UMI-ligation and nested PCR. The beta constant-region primer consisted of an equimolar mixture of two oligonucleotides that together covered TRBC1 and TRBC2. The ligated cDNA went through four rounds of PCR with nested alpha and beta constant-region primers together with the SP2 primer. T4 RNA ligase 1 ligated a single-stranded oligonucleotide carrying the SP2 primer and a 12-nucleotide UMI to the cDNA 3' end. Incubation of the ligation reaction was carried out at 16 degrees C for 20-24 hours. PCR2 was typically performed as a SYBR Green qPCR and was stopped at a predetermined threshold so that over-amplification was prevented. Every purification after the first one was done using Agencourt AMPure XP magnetic beads. Libraries were quantified by Qubit and checked on a TapeStation, with a main peak expected near 650 bp. Pooled libraries were sequenced on an Illumina MiSeq using v2 2x251 paired-end kits, and typically roughly 0.95-2.1 million reads were obtained per sample. Each sample library was pooled at 4 nM, and about 4.5-7% PhiX was included to improve cluster recognition. Processing in the source paper ran as follows. Using tag matching that tolerated one base-pair mismatch, Decombinator assigned V and J genes to FASTQ reads that had been processed by Demultiplexor. UMIs were used by Collapsinator to correct both sequencing errors and frequency errors arising from PCR heterogeneity. TCRs were translated and CDR3s were extracted from the conserved cysteine to the FGXG phenylalanine by CDR3Translator, with non-productive sequences being flagged. Gini, Shannon entropy and inverse Simpson indices were computed after subsampling the repertoires to the same number of UMI-defined TCRs. Clonotype abundance distributions were fitted to a power law by maximum likelihood within the linear range. Similar UMI counts, unique TCR numbers and clonal distributions were obtained with the pipeline and with MIGEC on one naive CD8 sample. In one analysis, naive TCRs that were also found in any memory subset of the same donor were excluded from the naive repertoire. Repertoires were searched for about 7,300 CMV-associated CDR3 sequences compiled from VDJdb and a published dataset. TCRdb reprocessed the public reads (quality trimming at Q25 with fastp, clone calling with MiXCR) and kept in-frame beta chains. Entries are consolidated by CDR3 protein sequence, retaining the most common genes and DNA. TCRdb, not the authors, supplied the V and J calls. Within this sample are around 140,000 distinct CDR3 sequences, with about 23% of them counted one time only. The ten most abundant clones make up 0.11% of the sample.

V is pared back by 8 bases and J by 5 bases, with 24 bases lying between the germline termini. CDR1 and CDR2, per the germline V gene (reference sequence), are MNHEY and SMNVEV. CDR3 length: 16 amino acids, cysteine to phenylalanine. Just CDR3 DNA is preserved here, 48 bases in frame from base 1. This receptor was identified in a human donor in good health. Sequences were obtained from naive CD4+ T cells from blood. The cell subset or site label here, explained by the study, means: naive T cells, CD45RA high CD27+. Recombination linked TRBV27 to TRBJ2-5; the D gene is tentatively TRBD1 or TRBD2, each matching 7 bases. The CDR3 protein is CASRGAADREAETQYF. The bases are TGTGCCAGCCGGGGGGCTGCCGACAGGGAGGCCGAGACCCAGTACTTC.